These 24 T cell receptor beta chains came from one sample sequenced in a study of blood T cell repertoires in COVID-19. Repertoires were generated with immunoSEQ multiplex PCR, while TCRdb's copy carries only in-frame clones and drops some. Seen here are a few hundred thousand clones, approximately 81% observed once, and the top ten hold about 19%. Sample: PBMCs or T cells enriched from blood (not recorded which). The origin of the receptors is a man aged 40-49 years who had recovered from COVID-19.

This chain links TRBV19 with TRBJ2-7; possibly TRBD1 for D (5 bases). This CDR3 has 13 amino acids. Deletions cut 2 bases from V and 7 bases from J, with 12 bases between. Germline assignment: CDR1 LNHDA and CDR2 SQIVND (reference sequence). In nucleotides, the CDR3 is TGTGCCAGTAGTATAAGGGGTCGTCAGGAGCAGTACTTC. This sequence encodes CASSIRGRQEQYF.

V usage is TRBV27 and J usage is TRBJ2-7; 7 bases fit TRBD2. Germline assignment: CDR1 MNHEY and CDR2 SMNVEV (reference sequence). The CDR3 extends over 14 amino acids. V gave up 5 bases and J gave up 2 bases; unmatched junction bases: 6. The CDR3 spells CASSPQGGTYEQYF. CDR3 nucleotides: TGTGCCAGCAGTCCCCAGGGAGGGACCTACGAGCAGTACTTC.

V is TRBV10-3 and J is TRBJ1-4, with D uncertain. This CDR3 has 14 residues. Trimming pared 3 bases from V and 7 bases from J, leaving 12 bases between. Germline CDR1 reads ENHRY; CDR2 reads SYGVKD. CDR3 sequence: CAISDGSSGEKLFF. For the CDR3, the DNA is TGTGCCATCAGTGATGGGTCTTCGGGTGAAAAACTGTTTTTT.

The chain combines TRBV6-2 or TRBV6-3 with TRBJ2-3; possibly TRBD1 for D (5 bases). V shed 0 bases and J shed 7 bases, with 14 bases lying between them. From germline, CDR1 is MNHEY and CDR2 SVGEGT. The CDR3 length is 15 residues. CDR3: CASSYSDTDRNTQYF. The DNA for the CDR3 is TGTGCCAGCAGTTACTCGGACACGGACCGTAATACGCAGTATTTT.

The gene calls are TRBV20-1 and TRBJ1-1, with D unresolved. V shed 6 bases and J shed 5 bases, with 7 bases lying between them. Germline V gene sequence: CDR1 DFQATT, CDR2 SNEGSKA (reference sequence). The CDR3 is 10 residues long. Here the CDR3 reads CSASLTEAFF. Written as DNA, the CDR3 is TGCAGTGCCTCACTAACTGAAGCTTTCTTT.

The gene calls are TRBV2 and TRBJ1-5; TRBD1 matches 11 bases. The CDR3 extends over 16 amino acids. Unmatched junction bases numbered 0, after V lost 0 bases and J lost 2 bases. The germline V gene has CDR1 SNHLY and CDR2 FYNNEI. This CDR3 reads CASSEAGQGGNQPQHF. The CDR3 DNA sequence: TGTGCCAGCAGTGAAGCGGGACAGGGGGGCAATCAGCCCCAGCATTTT.

This clone was detected only once. This rearrangement joins TRBV19 to TRBJ1-5, with D maybe TRBD1 (5 bases). This CDR3 has 15 amino acids. Germline CDR1 is LNHDA and CDR2 is SQIVND (reference sequence). V was shortened by 1 base and J by 4 bases, with 11 bases between the two germline ends. The CDR3 here is CASSIGQWGNQPQHF. The CDR3 coding sequence is TGTGCCAGTAGTATAGGACAGTGGGGAAATCAGCCCCAGCATTTT.

The chain employs TRBV13 and TRBJ2-7; 7 bases align to TRBD1. Germline loops: CDR1 PRHDT, CDR2 FYEKMQ (reference sequence). V gave up 4 bases and J gave up 4 bases; unmatched junction bases: 7. The CDR3 runs to 14 residues. CDR3 residues: CASSSDGTVYEQYF. In DNA form, the CDR3 reads TGTGCCAGCAGCTCAGACGGGACAGTATACGAGCAGTACTTC. Full variable domain (remainder filled in from reference TRBV13 and TRBJ2-7): AAGVIQSPRHLIKEKRETATLKCYPIPRHDTVYWYQQGPGQDPQFLISFYEKMQSDKGSIPDRFSAQQFSDYHSELNMSSLELGDSALYFCASSSDGTVYEQYFGPGTRLTVT.

V is TRBV5-1 and J is TRBJ2-7; D is ambiguous. Germline V lookup: CDR1 SGHRS, CDR2 YFSETQ. The CDR3 extends over 13 amino acids. Trimming pared 1 base from V and 1 base from J, leaving 6 bases between. CDR3 sequence (DNA): TGCGCCAGCAGCTTGAGACTTTCCTACGAGCAGTACTTC. Translated: CASSLRLSYEQYF.

This chain joins TRBV10-2 and TRBJ2-2; TRBD2 matches at 11 bases. CDR3 length: 14 amino acids. Germline-derived CDR1 and CDR2 are WSHSY and SAAADI. The V and J ends lost 10 bases and 7 bases, in that order; junction bases with no gene match: 8. The CDR3 loop is CANRGTSGYGELFF. In nucleotides, the CDR3 is TGCGCCAACAGAGGGACTAGCGGATACGGGGAGCTGTTTTTT.

This chain joins TRBV27 and TRBJ1-2, with D unresolved. The CDR3 covers 13 residues. V was cut by 3 bases and J by 3 bases, with 8 bases left in between. CDR1 and CDR2 (germline): MNHEY, SMNVEV (reference sequence). DNA of the CDR3: TGTGCCAGCAGTTTCCAGGTAGACTATGGCTACACCTTC. It codes for CASSFQVDYGYTF.

V gene TRBV7-9 combines with J gene TRBJ1-1, with D perhaps TRBD1 (5 bases). The V gene's germline CDR1 is SEHNR and CDR2 FQNEAQ (reference sequence). This CDR3 region has 14 residues. The V end lost 5 bases, the J end lost 3 bases, and 13 bases lay between the germline ends. The CDR3 DNA reads as TGTGCCAGCAGCCACTTCGGGGGAGACACTGAAGCTTTCTTT. It codes for CASSHFGGDTEAFF.

The rearrangement uses TRBV6-1 and TRBJ2-7; TRBD2 agrees at 7 bases. There are 15 residues in the CDR3. The ends lost 1 base at V and 1 base at J; junction bases unmatched: 4. Germline V CDR1 and CDR2: MNHNS, SASEGT. CDR3 amino acids: CASSEEVAGSYEQYF. The CDR3 nucleotides are TGTGCCAGCAGTGAAGAGGTAGCGGGTTCCTACGAGCAGTACTTC.

The chain uses TRBV15 and TRBJ2-4; perhaps TRBD1 as D (6 bases). The germline V gene has CDR1 LNHNV and CDR2 YYDKDF (reference sequence). V lost 3 bases to trimming and J lost 7 bases, with 16 bases between them. The CDR3 is 15 amino acids. Written as DNA, the CDR3 is TGTGCCACCAGCAGCCGGGACAATTTGGGTAACATTCAGTACTTC. Residues: CATSSRDNLGNIQYF. Drawing the rest from reference TRBV15 and TRBJ2-4, the complete variable domain is DAMVIQNPRYQVTQFGKPVTLSCSQTLNHNVMYWYQQKSSQAPKLLFHYYDKDFNNEADTPDNFQSRRPNTSFCFLDIRSPGLGDTAMYLCATSSRDNLGNIQYFGAGTRLSVL.

The CDR3 protein is CAWSTSGGSFNEQFF. The CDR3 DNA sequence: TGTGCCTGGAGTACATCTGGCGGGAGTTTCAATGAGCAGTTCTTC. The chain joins TRBV30 to TRBJ2-1, with TRBD2 matching 7 bases. From germline, CDR1 is GTSNPN and CDR2 SVGIG (reference sequence). Germline trimming cut 2 bases from V and 6 bases from J; bases unmatched to any gene: 10. This CDR3 is 15 amino acids long.

The V and J genes are TRBV19 and TRBJ2-1; D is perhaps TRBD2 (5 bases). Trimming took off 0 bases at V and 0 bases at J, with 15 bases between the two ends. Germline-derived CDR1 and CDR2 are LNHDA and SQIVND (reference sequence). CDR3 length: 18 residues. In DNA form, the CDR3 reads TGTGCCAGTAGTATAGATCACTCGGGGTATAGCTCCTACAATGAGCAGTTCTTC. Translating gives CASSIDHSGYSSYNEQFF.

There are many counts of this clone. The V and J genes are TRBV5-1 and TRBJ2-7; 9 nucleotides match TRBD1. The CDR3 has 15 residues. Trimming at V came to 0 bases and at J to 6 bases, leaving 7 bases not matched to a gene. Germline CDR1 SGHRS, CDR2 YFSETQ. CDR3 sequence: CASSLAGQGTREQYF. In DNA, the CDR3 is TGCGCCAGCAGCTTGGCGGGACAGGGTACCCGCGAGCAGTACTTC.

The rearrangement links TRBV5-1 to TRBJ1-2; D call uncertain. The ends were cut back, 4 bases at V and 5 bases at J, with 12 bases in the middle. Germline lookup yields CDR1 SGHRS and CDR2 YFSETQ. The CDR3 runs to 13 residues. This CDR3 is CASSPSEGYGYTF. For the CDR3, the DNA is TGCGCCAGCAGCCCGTCGGAGGGTTATGGCTACACCTTC.

V usage is TRBV29-1 and J usage is TRBJ1-1; D might be TRBD1 (5 bases). The V gene lost 7 bases and the J gene lost 1 base, with 13 bases spanning the gap. The CDR3 runs 13 residues. Germline V gene lookup returns CDR1 SQVTM and CDR2 ANQGSEA. CDR3 sequence reads: CSGDQGGNTEAFF. CDR3 DNA sequence: TGCAGCGGGGATCAGGGAGGGAACACTGAAGCTTTCTTT.

The chain joins TRBV18 to TRBJ2-1, with TRBD2 identical over 12 bases. This CDR3 has 15 residues. The germline V gene has CDR1 KGHSH and CDR2 LQKENI. J lost 2 bases, V lost 5 bases, and 1 base had no gene match. CDR3 coding DNA: TGTGCCAGCTCATGGACTAGCGGGACCTACAATGAGCAGTTCTTC. Protein product: CASSWTSGTYNEQFF.

This chain uses TRBV7-9 with TRBJ2-1, with D possibly being TRBD1 (5 bases). The CDR3 contains 12 residues. With 5 bases removed from V and 9 bases from J, the gap between germline ends came to 11 bases. Germline CDR1 SEHNR, CDR2 FQNEAQ (reference sequence). CDR3: CASSPDRFEQFF. The CDR3 bases are TGTGCCAGCAGCCCCGACAGATTTGAGCAGTTCTTC.

The chain's CDR3 is CASSYFAGGGNQPQHF. CDR3 nucleotide sequence: TGTGCCAGCAGTTACTTTGCAGGGGGCGGCAATCAGCCCCAGCATTTT. J is TRBJ1-5 and V is TRBV6-5; the match to TRBD1 covers 8 bases. Germline V CDR1 and CDR2: MNHEY, SVGAGI. Losses at the gene ends were 1 base for V and 2 bases for J; bases not matched to a gene: 4. The CDR3 is made up of 16 amino acids.

This clone was seen just once. This chain uses TRBV28 with TRBJ1-2; D perhaps matches TRBD1 (5 bases). The V gene lost 6 bases and the J gene lost 4 bases, with 12 bases spanning the gap. This CDR3 has 13 amino acids. Germline lookup yields CDR1 MDHEN and CDR2 SYDVKM. CDR3 DNA sequence: TGTGCCAGCAGGGAGACAGCGCTCTATGGCTACACCTTC. Translating it yields CASRETALYGYTF.

This chain uses TRBV5-1 with TRBJ2-1, with D perhaps TRBD2 (6 bases). CDR1 is SGHRS, CDR2 YFSETQ, per germline. The CDR3 is 14 residues long. Trimming shortened V by 5 bases and J by 1 base, and 10 bases separated the two germline ends. CDR3 DNA: TGCGCCAGCAGAGTAAGCGGGTCCTACAATGAGCAGTTCTTC. This translates into CASRVSGSYNEQFF.